The 27 T cell receptor beta chains below were found in one sample sequenced in a study of shared clonotypes between healthy human individuals (dated by TCRdb to the early 2020s). Libraries were constructed by the immunoSEQ multiplex PCR assay. Not all clones reach the TCRdb copy of this immuneACCESS table, which keeps in-frame sequences only. Checked studies attribute under half of the gap to unresolved V genes and leave the rest unexplained. This sample is represented by about 1.1 million clones; 75% to 80% of them were singletons. The ten largest clones take up under 0.65% of the sample. Sequenced: memory CD4+ T cells from PBMCs. The sample's cell subset or site label, in plain terms: CD45RA-negative fraction. The source of these receptors is a man younger than 30 in good health. Some clones in this sample may be carry-over from other donors' samples.

Turning to this clone: Other DNA variants within this sample encode the same CDR3. The rearrangement links TRBV7-3 to TRBJ1-5, with D perhaps TRBD1 (6 bases). The CDR3 totals 13 residues. Trimming stripped 5 bases from V and 4 bases from J, with 9 bases between. From germline, CDR1 is SGHTA and CDR2 FQGTGA. CDR3 nucleotide sequence: TGTGCCAGCAGCCTAGGACAGAATCAGCCCCAGCATTTT. This codes for CASSLGQNQPQHF.

V gene TRBV14 combines with J gene TRBJ1-2, with 7 bases aligning to TRBD1. In germline, CDR1 is SGHDN, CDR2 FVKESK. Trimming took 2 bases from V and 10 from J; bases not matched to a gene: 10. CDR3 length: 14 amino acids. CDR3 region: CASSQQTGTSDYTF. In DNA form, the CDR3 reads TGTGCCAGCAGCCAACAGACAGGGACTTCGGACTACACCTTC.

The genes are TRBV19 and TRBJ1-5; D remains ambiguous. The CDR3 consists of 14 residues. The V gene's germline CDR1 is LNHDA and CDR2 SQIVND (reference sequence). The ends were cut back, 5 bases at V and 4 bases at J, with 12 bases in the middle. DNA for the CDR3: TGTGCCAGTAGTGACGGAGGGCTAAATCAGCCCCAGCATTTT. Translating gives CASSDGGLNQPQHF.

The gene calls are TRBV6-1 and TRBJ1-5; 10 bases map to TRBD1. The CDR3 length is 13 residues. CDR1 is MNHNS and CDR2 is SASEGT in the germline V gene. The J segment lost 7 bases and the V segment lost 8 bases, leaving 5 bases of the junction unmatched. The CDR3 DNA follows: TGTGCCAGCGGACAGGGGGGCCAGCAGCCCCAGCATTTT. This encodes CASGQGGQQPQHF.

The chain is built from TRBV7-2 and TRBJ1-5, with a tentative D call TRBD1 (5 bases). Trimming took 5 bases from V and 1 from J, leaving 18 bases between them. Germline V gene data show CDR1 as SGHTA and CDR2 as FQGNSA. The CDR3 covers 17 residues. The chain's CDR3 is CASSPPGGSRSNQPQHF. In nucleotides, the CDR3 is TGTGCCAGCAGCCCCCCGGGGGGAAGCAGGAGCAATCAGCCCCAGCATTTT.

V and J are TRBV14 and TRBJ2-1; 10 nucleotides agree with TRBD1. J gave up 0 bases and V 3 bases, and 2 bases lay outside the gene matches. CDR1 SGHDN and CDR2 FVKESK come from the germline V gene. The CDR3 has 16 amino acids. CDR3: CASSHRTGGSYNEQFF. The CDR3, as DNA: TGTGCCAGCAGCCACCGGACAGGGGGCTCCTACAATGAGCAGTTCTTC.

This chain joins TRBV19 and TRBJ1-1, with 7 bases lining up with TRBD1. Germline CDR1 reads LNHDA; CDR2 reads SQIVND (reference sequence). J was trimmed by 0 bases and V by 6 bases; bases with no gene match: 10. This CDR3 spans 16 amino acids. CDR3 loop: CASSPRQGRLNTEAFF. As DNA, the CDR3 is TGTGCCAGTAGCCCCAGACAGGGAAGACTGAACACTGAAGCTTTCTTT.

The chain is built from TRBV4-1 and TRBJ2-5; weak D call: TRBD2 (5 bases). V was cut by 7 bases and J by 0 bases, with 12 bases left in between. Germline lookup yields CDR1 MGHRA and CDR2 YSYEKL. The CDR3 has 14 amino acids. CDR3 sequence reads: CASKRTGNQETQYF. As DNA, the CDR3 is TGCGCCAGCAAGCGGACCGGCAACCAAGAGACCCAGTACTTC.

Comments on this clone: This sample includes further DNA sequences coding for the same CDR3. The CDR3 DNA is TGCGCCAGCAGCCCTTCGGCTAGCGGATCCTACGAGCAGTACTTC. It yields the protein CASSPSASGSYEQYF. This chain connects TRBV5-1 to TRBJ2-7; TRBD2 agrees at 7 bases. CDR1 SGHRS and CDR2 YFSETQ come from the germline V gene. V was clipped by 4 bases and J by 1 base; unmatched bases: 8. This CDR3 is built from 15 residues. Based on the CDR3 plus reference TRBV5-1 and TRBJ2-7, the full variable domain is KAGVTQTPRYLIKTRGQQVTLSCSPISGHRSVSWYQQTPGQGLQFLFEYFSETQRNKGNFPGRFSGRQFSNSRSEMNVSTLELGDSALYLCASSPSASGSYEQYFGPGTRLTVT.

The rearrangement links TRBV7-2 to TRBJ1-2; possibly TRBD1 for D (5 bases). Germline loops: CDR1 SGHTA, CDR2 FQGNSA. The CDR3 has 15 amino acids. Trimming removed 4 bases from V and 6 bases from J, with 18 bases in between. The DNA for the CDR3 is TGTGCCAGCAGCTCAAATCCAGGGTTCGTACATGGCTACACCTTC. Translation gives CASSSNPGFVHGYTF.

The chain employs TRBV2 and TRBJ2-1; 13 bases are a match to TRBD2. CDR3 length: 14 residues. Germline V gives CDR1 SNHLY, CDR2 FYNNEI. J was trimmed by 9 bases and V by 5 bases; bases with no gene match: 4. CDR3 protein: CASSRLAGGSEQFF. CDR3 DNA: TGTGCCAGCAGTCGACTAGCGGGAGGATCTGAGCAGTTCTTC.

V is TRBV4-1 and J is TRBJ2-1; 10 nucleotides agree with TRBD2. Germline V gene sequence: CDR1 MGHRA, CDR2 YSYEKL. J lost 5 bases, V lost 6 bases, and 7 bases had no gene match. The CDR3 is 15 amino acids. The CDR3 nucleotides are TGCGCCAGCAGGAAAGCGGGAGGGCTTAACAATGAGCAGTTCTTC. It yields the protein CASRKAGGLNNEQFF.

To note about this clone: A read error is possible here, since a much larger clone lies one base away. This chain joins TRBV30 and TRBJ2-7; 7 bases agree with TRBD1. Germline V gives CDR1 GTSNPN, CDR2 SVGIG (reference sequence). Trimming cost V 3 bases and J 3 bases; bases outside gene matches: 8. The CDR3 is made up of 14 amino acids. As DNA, the CDR3 is TGTGCCTGGAGGCTATTCGACAGGGTCTACGAGCAGTACTTC. Amino acids: CAWRLFDRVYEQYF.

Regarding this clone: This specimen includes other DNA sequences encoding the same CDR3. The chain links TRBV20-1 to TRBJ2-1; a weak D match, TRBD2 (6 bases). V was pared by 0 bases and J by 10 bases, with 7 bases between. Germline V gene sequence: CDR1 DFQATT, CDR2 SNEGSKA (reference sequence). The CDR3 runs to 11 residues. The CDR3 nucleotides are TGCAGTGCTAGAGATCGGGGGGAGCAGTTCTTC. Its translation is CSARDRGEQFF.

The V and J genes are TRBV27 and TRBJ2-5, with 7 nucleotides matching TRBD2. This CDR3 spans 17 amino acids. Germline trimming cut 6 bases from V and 5 bases from J; bases unmatched to any gene: 18. CDR1 is MNHEY and CDR2 is SMNVEV in the germline V gene (reference sequence). Here the CDR3 DNA reads TGTGCCAGCAGCTCTAAACTGGGGCGGGAGAACCGGGAGACCCAGTACTTC. Protein product: CASSSKLGRENRETQYF.

This clone appeared a single time. V gene TRBV4-3 combines with J gene TRBJ2-3; TRBD1 is a possible D gene (5 bases). Trimming left V 0 bases short and J 5 bases short, with 18 bases between. Germline loops: CDR1 LGHNA, CDR2 YSLEER. This CDR3 has 17 residues. The CDR3 bases are TGCGCCAGCAGCCAAGAAGTCGGCGGACAAGGGATAGATACGCAGTATTTT. Protein product: CASSQEVGGQGIDTQYF.

The CDR3 sequence: CASSWDRGEKLFF. CDR3 bases: TGTGCCAGCAGCTGGGACAGGGGGGAAAAACTGTTTTTT. The chain recombines TRBV7-9 with TRBJ1-4; 11 bases are a match to TRBD1. The ends lost 4 bases at V and 8 bases at J; junction bases unmatched: 0. The germline gives CDR1 SEHNR, CDR2 FQNEAQ (reference sequence). This CDR3 spans 13 amino acids.

The rearrangement uses TRBV6-1 and TRBJ1-1, with 7 bases identical to TRBD1. Per germline, CDR1 MNHNS and CDR2 SASEGT. V lost 4 bases to trimming and J lost 2 bases; unmatched junction nucleotides: 7. There are 15 residues in the CDR3. Here the CDR3 reads CASSADYRGNTEAFF. In DNA form, the CDR3 reads TGTGCCAGCAGTGCAGACTACAGGGGAAACACTGAAGCTTTCTTT.

Turning to this clone: The sample contains more than one DNA sequence encoding this CDR3. DNA of the CDR3: TGTGCCAGCAGCTTCCTTAGCGGGTCCTACAATGAGCAGTTCTTC. This sequence encodes CASSFLSGSYNEQFF. This rearrangement joins TRBV7-2 to TRBJ2-1; 7 nucleotides align to TRBD2. V lost 3 bases and J lost 1; bases outside the gene matches: 3. Germline V CDR1 and CDR2: SGHTA, FQGNSA. This CDR3 contains 15 residues.

This clone was seen many times. This chain connects TRBV4-2 to TRBJ1-2, with 8 bases identical to TRBD1. The CDR3 spans 14 residues. With V trimmed by 1 base and J by 3 bases, 1 base remained unmatched. Germline V gives CDR1 LGHNA, CDR2 YNFKEQ. The DNA of the CDR3 is TGTGCCAGCAGCCAAGCGACAGGGGACTATGGCTACACCTTC. Residues: CASSQATGDYGYTF.

J is TRBJ1-2 and V is TRBV19; D gene ambiguous. V lost 5 bases and J 4 bases, leaving 14 bases between the germline ends. CDR1 is LNHDA, CDR2 SQIVND, per germline (reference sequence). This CDR3 has 14 amino acids. CDR3 coding DNA: TGTGCCAGTAGTCTGCCCACTACCCTCTATGGCTACACCTTC. Its protein is CASSLPTTLYGYTF.

The sample holds many counts of this clone. The chain links TRBV4-2 to TRBJ1-2; D ambiguous. V dropped 0 bases and J dropped 4 bases, with 9 bases sitting between them. The CDR3 spans 14 residues. Germline V gene lookup returns CDR1 LGHNA and CDR2 YNFKEQ. The CDR3 reads CASSQDDGIYGYTF. CDR3 DNA: TGTGCCAGCAGCCAAGATGACGGGATCTATGGCTACACCTTC.

V usage is TRBV5-1 and J usage is TRBJ1-2; D may be TRBD1 (5 bases). This CDR3 spans 14 amino acids. Trimming removed 0 bases from V and 12 bases from J, with 18 bases in between. In germline, CDR1 is SGHRS, CDR2 YFSETQ. As DNA, the CDR3 is TGCGCCAGCAGCTTGGAGTCCGGGGCCCGAAGAGACACCTTC. Its translation: CASSLESGARRDTF.

The CDR3 protein is CASSVSAGGSYEQYF. The CDR3 bases are TGCGCCAGCAGCGTTTCGGCTGGCGGCTCCTACGAGCAGTACTTC. This rearrangement joins TRBV5-1 to TRBJ2-7; no definite D call. V was trimmed by 4 bases and J by 0 bases, leaving 14 bases between them. CDR3 length: 15 residues. Germline values: CDR1 SGHRS, CDR2 YFSETQ.

The chain carries TRBV7-2 and TRBJ2-1; D uncertain. V was clipped by 2 bases and J by 5 bases, with 7 bases between them. The CDR3 runs to 13 residues. The germline V gene has CDR1 SGHTA and CDR2 FQGNSA. The CDR3 DNA reads as TGTGCCAGCAGCTTATCCCAGAACAATGAGCAGTTCTTC. This encodes CASSLSQNNEQFF.

For this clone: The same CDR3 also results from other DNA sequences found in this sample. The J gene is TRBJ1-2, the V gene TRBV18, with D hard to call. The germline V and J ends were trimmed by 2 bases and 4 bases, with 8 bases remaining between them. Germline V gene sequence: CDR1 KGHSH, CDR2 LQKENI. The CDR3 has 13 amino acids. This chain's CDR3 is CASSPGQPYGYTF. CDR3 sequence (DNA): TGTGCCAGCTCACCAGGGCAGCCCTATGGCTACACCTTC.

The chain combines TRBV28 with TRBJ1-2; 7 positions agree with TRBD1. Unmatched junction bases numbered 4, after V lost 5 bases and J lost 4 bases. CDR3 length equals 13 residues. Per germline, CDR1 MDHEN and CDR2 SYDVKM. The CDR3, as DNA: TGTGCCAGCAGTCGGCCAGGGGGCTATGGCTACACCTTC. Translating gives CASSRPGGYGYTF.